The source of this T cell receptor beta chain is a study of prognosis after radiotherapy for stage I lung cancer. Looking at the study overall: Non-small cell lung cancer patients at stage I were enrolled between early 2018 and 2019. Concurrent therapy was not administered with stereotactic body radiotherapy to any patient. Whole-study findings and limits: In patients who developed distant metastases, Shannon entropy measured after stereotactic body radiation therapy was lower, and baseline Shannon entropy was not associated with metastases.

Genomic DNA was the source, and TCR beta CDR3 was amplified from it by two-round multiplex PCR. Every TRBV and TRBJ gene had its own specific primer in first-round PCR. TCRdb re-called the multiplex PCR reads with MiXCR, one entry per CDR3 protein. The sample lists tens of thousands of distinct CDR3 sequences; approximately 24% were seen once. A word on this clonotype: Its antigen remains unknown.

V was cut by 1 base and J by 10 bases, with 19 bases left in between. The germline V gene has CDR1 LNHDA and CDR2 SQIVND (reference sequence). The CDR3 loop spans 15 amino acids. The gene calls are TRBV19 and TRBJ1-2; possibly TRBD1 for D (5 bases). The sample in question was PBMCs, obtained before or after stereotactic body radiation therapy (not recorded which). This receptor was obtained from a donor over 45 with non-small cell lung cancer. The CDR3, as DNA: TGTGCCAGTAGTATAGTTGGTACAGGCGTGATGCCCTACACCTTC. Its translation is CASSIVGTGVMPYTF.